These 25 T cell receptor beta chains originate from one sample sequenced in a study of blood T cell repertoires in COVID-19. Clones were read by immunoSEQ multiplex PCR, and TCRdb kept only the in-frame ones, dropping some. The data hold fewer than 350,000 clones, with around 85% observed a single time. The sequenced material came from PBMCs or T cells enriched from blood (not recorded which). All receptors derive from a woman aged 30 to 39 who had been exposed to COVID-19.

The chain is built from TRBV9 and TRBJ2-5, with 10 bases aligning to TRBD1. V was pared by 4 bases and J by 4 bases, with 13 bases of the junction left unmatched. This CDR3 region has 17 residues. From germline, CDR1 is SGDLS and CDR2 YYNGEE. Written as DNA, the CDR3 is TGTGCCAGCAGCTTACGACAGGGGGCCCACTTGGGAGAGACCCAGTACTTC. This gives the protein CASSLRQGAHLGETQYF.

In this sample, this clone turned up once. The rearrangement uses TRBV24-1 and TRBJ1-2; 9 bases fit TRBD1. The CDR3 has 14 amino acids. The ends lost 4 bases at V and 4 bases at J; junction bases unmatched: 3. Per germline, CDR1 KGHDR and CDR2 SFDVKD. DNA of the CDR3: TGTGCCACCAGTGAGGGGACAGGGTTCTATGGCTACACCTTC. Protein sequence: CATSEGTGFYGYTF.

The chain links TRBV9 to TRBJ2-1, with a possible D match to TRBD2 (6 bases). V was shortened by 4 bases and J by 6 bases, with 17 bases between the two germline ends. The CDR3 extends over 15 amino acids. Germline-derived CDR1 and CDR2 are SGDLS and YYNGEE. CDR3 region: CASSLPGLLANEQFF. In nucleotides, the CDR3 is TGTGCCAGCAGCCTGCCGGGACTCCTAGCCAATGAGCAGTTCTTC.

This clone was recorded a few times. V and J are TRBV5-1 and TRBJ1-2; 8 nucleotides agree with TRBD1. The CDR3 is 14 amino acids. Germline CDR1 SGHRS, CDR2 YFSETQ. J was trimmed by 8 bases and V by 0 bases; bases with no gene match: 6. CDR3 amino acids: CASSLEGQDYGYTF. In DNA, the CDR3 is TGCGCCAGCAGCTTGGAGGGACAGGATTACGGCTACACCTTC.

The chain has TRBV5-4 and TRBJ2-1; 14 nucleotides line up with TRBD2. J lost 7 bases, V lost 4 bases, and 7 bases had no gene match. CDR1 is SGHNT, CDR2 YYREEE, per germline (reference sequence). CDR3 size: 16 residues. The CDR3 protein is CASSPGLAGVINEQFF. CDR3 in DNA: TGTGCCAGCAGCCCGGGACTAGCGGGAGTGATAAATGAGCAGTTCTTC. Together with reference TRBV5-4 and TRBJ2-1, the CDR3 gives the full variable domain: ETGVTQSPTHLIKTRGQQVTLRCSSQSGHNTVSWYQQALGQGPQFIFQYYREEENGRGNFPPRFSGLQFPNYSSELNVNALELDDSALYLCASSPGLAGVINEQFFGPGTRLTVL.

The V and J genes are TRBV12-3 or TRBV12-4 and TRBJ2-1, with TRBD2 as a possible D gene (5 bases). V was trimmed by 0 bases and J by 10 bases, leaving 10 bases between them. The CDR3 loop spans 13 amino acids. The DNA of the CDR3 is TGTGCCAGCAGTTTAGCCCGGACGGGAGAGCAGTTCTTC. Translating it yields CASSLARTGEQFF.

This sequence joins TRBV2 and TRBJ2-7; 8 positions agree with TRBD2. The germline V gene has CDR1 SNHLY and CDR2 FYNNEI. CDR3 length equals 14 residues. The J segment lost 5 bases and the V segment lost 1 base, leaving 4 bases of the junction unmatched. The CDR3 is CASSEDGRADEQYF. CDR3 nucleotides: TGTGCCAGCAGTGAAGACGGGAGGGCCGACGAGCAGTACTTC.

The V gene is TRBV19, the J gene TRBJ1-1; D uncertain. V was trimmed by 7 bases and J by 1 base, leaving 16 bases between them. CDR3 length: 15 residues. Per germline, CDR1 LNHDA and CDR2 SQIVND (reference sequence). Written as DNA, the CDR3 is TGTGCCAGTACCTTCGGACTCCTTGGGAACACTGAAGCTTTCTTT. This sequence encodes CASTFGLLGNTEAFF.

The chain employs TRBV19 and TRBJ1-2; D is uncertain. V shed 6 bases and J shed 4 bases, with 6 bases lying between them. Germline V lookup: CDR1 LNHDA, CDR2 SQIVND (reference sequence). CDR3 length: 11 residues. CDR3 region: CASRRGYGYTF. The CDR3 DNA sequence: TGTGCCAGTAGGAGAGGCTATGGCTACACCTTC. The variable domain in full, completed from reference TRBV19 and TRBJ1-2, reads DGGITQSPKYLFRKEGQNVTLSCEQNLNHDAMYWYRQDPGQGLRLIYYSQIVNDFQKGDIAEGYSVSREKKESFPLTVTSAQKNPTAFYLCASRRGYGYTFGSGTRLTVV.

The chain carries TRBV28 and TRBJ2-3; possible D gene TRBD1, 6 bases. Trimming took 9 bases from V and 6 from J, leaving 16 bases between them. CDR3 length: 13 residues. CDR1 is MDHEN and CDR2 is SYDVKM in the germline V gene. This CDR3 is CASSRQDGDTQYF. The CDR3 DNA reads TGTGCCAGTTCGAGACAGGATGGGGATACGCAGTATTTT.

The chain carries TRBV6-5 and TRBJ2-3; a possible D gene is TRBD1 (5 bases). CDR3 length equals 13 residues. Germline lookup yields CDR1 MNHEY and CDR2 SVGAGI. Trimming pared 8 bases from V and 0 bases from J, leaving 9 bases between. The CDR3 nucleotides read TGTGCCAGCGCCGACAGTAGCACAGATACGCAGTATTTT. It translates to CASADSSTDTQYF.

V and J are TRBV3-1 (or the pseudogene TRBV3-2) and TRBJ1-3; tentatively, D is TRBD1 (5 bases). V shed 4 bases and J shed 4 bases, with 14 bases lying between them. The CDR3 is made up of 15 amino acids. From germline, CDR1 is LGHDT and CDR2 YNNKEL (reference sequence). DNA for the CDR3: TGTGCCAGCAGCCTCCCCCGGGGGGACGGAAACACCATATATTTT. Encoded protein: CASSLPRGDGNTIYF.

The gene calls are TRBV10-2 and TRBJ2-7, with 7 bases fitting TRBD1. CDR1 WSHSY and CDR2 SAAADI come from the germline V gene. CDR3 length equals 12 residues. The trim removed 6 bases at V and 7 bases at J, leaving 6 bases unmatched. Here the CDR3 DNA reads TGCGCCAGCAGAGAGACAGGGCAGGAGCAGTACTTC. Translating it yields CASRETGQEQYF.

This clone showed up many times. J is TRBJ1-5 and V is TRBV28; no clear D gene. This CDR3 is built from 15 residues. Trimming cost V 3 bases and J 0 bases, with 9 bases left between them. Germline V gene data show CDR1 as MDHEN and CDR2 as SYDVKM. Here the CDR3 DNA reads TGTGCCAGCAGTTTTGCCGCGTATAGCAATCAGCCCCAGCATTTT. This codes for CASSFAAYSNQPQHF.

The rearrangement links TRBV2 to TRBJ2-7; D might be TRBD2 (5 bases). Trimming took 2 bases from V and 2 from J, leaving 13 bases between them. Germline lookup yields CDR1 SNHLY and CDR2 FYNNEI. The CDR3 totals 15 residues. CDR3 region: CASSETAGLTYEQYF. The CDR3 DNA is TGTGCCAGCAGTGAAACGGCGGGTCTCACCTACGAGCAGTACTTC.

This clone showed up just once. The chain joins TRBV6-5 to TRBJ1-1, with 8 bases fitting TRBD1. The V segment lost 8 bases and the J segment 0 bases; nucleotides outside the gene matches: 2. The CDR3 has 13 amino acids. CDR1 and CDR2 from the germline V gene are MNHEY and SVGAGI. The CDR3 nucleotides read TGTGCCAGCGGGACAGGCATGAACACTGAAGCTTTCTTT. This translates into CASGTGMNTEAFF.

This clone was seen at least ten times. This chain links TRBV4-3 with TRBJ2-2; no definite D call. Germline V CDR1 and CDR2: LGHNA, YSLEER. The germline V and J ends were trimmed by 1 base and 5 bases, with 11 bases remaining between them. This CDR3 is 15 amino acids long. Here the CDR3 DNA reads TGCGCCAGCAGCCAAGGGATTCCGGGTACCGGGGAGCTGTTTTTT. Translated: CASSQGIPGTGELFF.

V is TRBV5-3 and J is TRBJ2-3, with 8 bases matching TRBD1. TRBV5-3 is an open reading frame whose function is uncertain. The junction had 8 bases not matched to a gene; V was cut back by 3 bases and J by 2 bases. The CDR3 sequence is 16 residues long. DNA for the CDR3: TGTGCCAGAAGCTGGACGCGGGACAGGTCCACAGATACGCAGTATTTT. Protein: CARSWTRDRSTDTQYF.

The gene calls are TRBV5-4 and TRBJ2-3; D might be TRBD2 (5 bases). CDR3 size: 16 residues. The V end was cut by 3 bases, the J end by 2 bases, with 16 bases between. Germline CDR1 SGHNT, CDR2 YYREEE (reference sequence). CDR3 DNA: TGTGCCAGCAGCTCCCGCTTAGAGGGTCCCACAGATACGCAGTATTTT. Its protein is CASSSRLEGPTDTQYF.

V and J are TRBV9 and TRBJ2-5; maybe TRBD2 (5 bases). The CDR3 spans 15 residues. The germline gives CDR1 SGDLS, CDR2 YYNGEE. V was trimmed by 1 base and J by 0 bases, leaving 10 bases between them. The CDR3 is CASSVWGDNQETQYF. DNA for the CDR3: TGTGCCAGCAGCGTATGGGGAGACAACCAAGAGACCCAGTACTTC.

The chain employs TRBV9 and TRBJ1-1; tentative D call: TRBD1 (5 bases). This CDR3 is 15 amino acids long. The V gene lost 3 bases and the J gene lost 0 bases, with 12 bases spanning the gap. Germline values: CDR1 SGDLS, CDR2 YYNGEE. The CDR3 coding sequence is TGTGCCAGCAGCGCCACAGGTACTATGAACACTGAAGCTTTCTTT. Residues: CASSATGTMNTEAFF.

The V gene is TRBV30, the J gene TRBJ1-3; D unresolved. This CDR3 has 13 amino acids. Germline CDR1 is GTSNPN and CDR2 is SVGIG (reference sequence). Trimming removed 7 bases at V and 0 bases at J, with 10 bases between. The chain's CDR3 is CALDLSSGNTIYF. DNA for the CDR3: TGTGCCTTAGACTTAAGCTCTGGAAACACCATATATTTT.

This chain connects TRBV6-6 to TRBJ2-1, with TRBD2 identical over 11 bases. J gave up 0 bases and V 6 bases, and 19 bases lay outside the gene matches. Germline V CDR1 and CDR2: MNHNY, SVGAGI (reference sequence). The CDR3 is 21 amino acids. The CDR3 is CASSSRETTSGVIISYNEQFF. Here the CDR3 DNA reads TGTGCCAGCAGCTCCCGAGAAACGACTAGCGGGGTGATCATCTCCTACAATGAGCAGTTCTTC.

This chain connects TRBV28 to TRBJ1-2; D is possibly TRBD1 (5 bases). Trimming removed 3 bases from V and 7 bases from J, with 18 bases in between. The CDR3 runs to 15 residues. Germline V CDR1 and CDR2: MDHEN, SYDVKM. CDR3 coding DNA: TGTGCCAGCAGTTTGTCGACGCCAGGGCGGGGTGGCTACACCTTC. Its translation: CASSLSTPGRGGYTF.

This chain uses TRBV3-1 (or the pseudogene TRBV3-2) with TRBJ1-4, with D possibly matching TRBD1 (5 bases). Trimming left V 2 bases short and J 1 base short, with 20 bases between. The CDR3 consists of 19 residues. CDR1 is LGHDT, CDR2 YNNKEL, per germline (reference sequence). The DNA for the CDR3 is TGTGCCAGCAGCCAAACCTTTGGGGCGGGGCCCGAAACTAATGAAAAACTGTTTTTT. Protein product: CASSQTFGAGPETNEKLFF.